This T cell receptor (beta chain) was sequenced for a study of cytomegalovirus exposure and HLA in healthy donors. Amplification used 60 Vbeta primers and 13 Jbeta primers. Produced via immunoSEQ multiplex PCR; TCRdb's table is partial and in-frame only. This repertoire shows approximately 150,000 clones, just under 80% found once; its top ten account for over 8%. This clonotype was obtained from a man between 18 and 29 years old in good health and CMV-seropositive. What was sequenced was PBMCs.

The chain's CDR3 is CASRTSGVNQPQHF. Written as DNA, the CDR3 is TGTGCCAGCAGAACCTCGGGGGTGAATCAGCCCCAGCATTTT. The J gene is TRBJ1-5, the V gene TRBV5-6, with D maybe TRBD1 (5 bases). V shed 5 bases and J shed 4 bases, with 13 bases lying between them. Germline V gives CDR1 SGHDT, CDR2 YYEEEE. CDR3 size: 14 residues.